The 6 T cell receptor beta chains below were found in one sample sequenced in a study of T cell responses to AZD1222 COVID-19 vaccine. Profiling relied on immunoSEQ multiplex PCR, and the TCRdb table lists in-frame clones only, not all of them. The data hold some 160,000 clones, with about 92% observed a single time. Sequencing used peripheral blood, obtained on day 0 of AZD1222 vaccination. Receptors originate from an adult in good health.

The rearrangement links TRBV25-1 to TRBJ2-1, with D perhaps assigned TRBD1 or TRBD2 (5 bases each). The V and J ends lost 6 bases and 1 base respectively, with 19 bases between them. The CDR3 length is 17 residues. Germline values: CDR1 MGHDK, CDR2 SYGVNS. CDR3 sequence: CASRGRYPGGSYNEQFF. The CDR3, as DNA: TGTGCCAGCAGGGGACGATATCCAGGTGGTTCCTACAATGAGCAGTTCTTC.

The genes are TRBV7-6 and TRBJ2-2; 7 bases map to TRBD2. This CDR3 is built from 16 residues. The germline CDR1 and CDR2 sequences are SGHVS and FNYEAQ. V shed 5 bases and J 7 bases; nucleotides not matched to a gene: 13. CDR3: CASSPSPTSNLGELFF. DNA for the CDR3: TGTGCCAGCAGCCCTTCGCCGACTAGCAATCTCGGGGAGCTGTTTTTT.

This chain connects TRBV2 to TRBJ1-5, with D possibly TRBD1 on 6 matching bases. The germline V and J ends were trimmed by 4 bases and 3 bases, with 13 bases remaining between them. The CDR3 totals 15 residues. CDR1 is SNHLY, CDR2 FYNNEI, per germline. CDR3 DNA: TGTGCCAGCAGTGGGAGGAGACAGGACAATCAGCCCCAGCATTTT. Protein sequence: CASSGRRQDNQPQHF. Based on the CDR3 plus reference TRBV2 and TRBJ1-5, the full variable domain is EPEVTQTPSHQVTQMGQEVILRCVPISNHLYFYWYRQILGQKVEFLVSFYNNEISEKSEIFDDQFSVERPDGSNFTLKIRSTKLEDSAMYFCASSGRRQDNQPQHFGDGTRLSIL.

The chain couples TRBV5-5 to TRBJ2-3; 12 nucleotides agree with TRBD1. J lost 5 bases, V lost 3 bases, and 7 bases had no gene match. The CDR3 runs 16 residues. CDR1 is SGHKS, CDR2 YYEKEE, per germline (reference sequence). CDR3 in amino acids: CASSWDRGRGGDTQYF. The CDR3 nucleotides are TGTGCCAGCAGCTGGGACAGGGGGCGAGGAGGAGATACGCAGTATTTT.

Only one count was recorded for this clone. The chain combines TRBV18 with TRBJ2-2, with D possibly matching TRBD2 (5 bases). V gave up 3 bases and J gave up 0 bases, with 14 bases separating them. The CDR3 consists of 17 residues. From germline, CDR1 is KGHSH and CDR2 LQKENI. CDR3 amino acids: CASSPPGLGANTGELFF. The CDR3 DNA is TGTGCCAGCTCACCCCCAGGATTGGGAGCGAACACCGGGGAGCTGTTTTTT.

V and J are TRBV9 and TRBJ1-6; 7 nucleotides line up with TRBD1. V shed 0 bases, J shed 12 bases, and the junction held 9 bases outside the gene matches. This CDR3 contains 15 residues. Germline-derived CDR1 and CDR2 are SGDLS and YYNGEE. CDR3 residues: CASSVAPGGDRPLHF. The CDR3 DNA reads as TGTGCCAGCAGCGTAGCCCCAGGGGGAGACCGACCCCTCCACTTT.